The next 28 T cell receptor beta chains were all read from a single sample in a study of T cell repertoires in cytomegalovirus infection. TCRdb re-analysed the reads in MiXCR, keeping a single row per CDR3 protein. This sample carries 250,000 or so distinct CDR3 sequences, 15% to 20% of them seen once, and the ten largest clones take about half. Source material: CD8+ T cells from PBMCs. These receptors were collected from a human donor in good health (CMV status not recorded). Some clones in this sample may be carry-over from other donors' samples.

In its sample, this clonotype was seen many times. This CDR3 is CASSLEQGFETQYF. CDR3 DNA: TGTGCCAGCAGCTTAGAACAGGGGTTCGAGACCCAGTACTTC. This sequence joins TRBV7-9 and TRBJ2-5; 7 positions match TRBD1. Per the germline V gene, CDR1 is SEHNR and CDR2 is FQNEAQ (reference sequence). With 1 base clipped from V and 5 bases from J, the junction kept 4 bases outside the gene matches. There are 14 residues in the CDR3.

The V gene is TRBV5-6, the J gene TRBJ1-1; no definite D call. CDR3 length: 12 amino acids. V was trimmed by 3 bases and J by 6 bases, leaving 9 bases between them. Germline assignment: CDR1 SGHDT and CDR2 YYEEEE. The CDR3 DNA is TGTGCCAGCAGCTGGGGTTGGGCTGAAGCTTTCTTT. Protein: CASSWGWAEAFF.

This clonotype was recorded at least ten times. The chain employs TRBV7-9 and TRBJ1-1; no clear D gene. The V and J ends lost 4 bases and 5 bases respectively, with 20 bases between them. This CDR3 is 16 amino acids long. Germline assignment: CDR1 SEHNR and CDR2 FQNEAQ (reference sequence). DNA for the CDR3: TGTGCCAGCAGCTCCAGAGGTGCGAGAAGTAGGACTGAAGCTTTCTTT. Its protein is CASSSRGARSRTEAFF. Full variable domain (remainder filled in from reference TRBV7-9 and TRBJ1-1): DTGVSQNPRHKITKRGQNVTFRCDPISEHNRLYWYRQTLGQGPEFLTYFQNEAQLEKSRLLSDRFSAERPKGSFSTLEIQRTEQGDSAMYLCASSSRGARSRTEAFFGQGTRLTVV.

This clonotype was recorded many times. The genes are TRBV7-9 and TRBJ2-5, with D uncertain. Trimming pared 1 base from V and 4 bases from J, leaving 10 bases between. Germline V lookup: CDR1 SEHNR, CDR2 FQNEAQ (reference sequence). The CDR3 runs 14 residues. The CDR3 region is CASSLDELRETQYF. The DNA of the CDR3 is TGTGCCAGCAGCTTAGATGAGCTACGAGAGACCCAGTACTTC.

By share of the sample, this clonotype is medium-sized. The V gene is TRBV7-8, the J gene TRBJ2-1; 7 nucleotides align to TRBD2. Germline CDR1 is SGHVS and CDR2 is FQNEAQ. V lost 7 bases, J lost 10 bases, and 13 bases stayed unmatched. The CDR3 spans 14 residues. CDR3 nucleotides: TGTGCCAGCACCCCACTAGCGTCCTCCGGCGAGCAGTTCTTC. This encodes CASTPLASSGEQFF.

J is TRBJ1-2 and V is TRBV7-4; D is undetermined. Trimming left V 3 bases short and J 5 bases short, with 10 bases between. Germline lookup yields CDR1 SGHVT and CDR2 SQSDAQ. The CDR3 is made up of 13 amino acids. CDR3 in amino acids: CASSLFLQYGYTF. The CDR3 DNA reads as TGTGCCAGCAGCTTGTTTCTACAATATGGCTACACCTTC.

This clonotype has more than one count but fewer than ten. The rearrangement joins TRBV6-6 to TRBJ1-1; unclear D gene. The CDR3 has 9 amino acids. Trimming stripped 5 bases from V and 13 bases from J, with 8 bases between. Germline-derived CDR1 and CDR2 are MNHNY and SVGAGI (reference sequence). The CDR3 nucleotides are TGTGCCAGCAGTCCCGGAAATTTCTTT. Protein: CASSPGNFF.

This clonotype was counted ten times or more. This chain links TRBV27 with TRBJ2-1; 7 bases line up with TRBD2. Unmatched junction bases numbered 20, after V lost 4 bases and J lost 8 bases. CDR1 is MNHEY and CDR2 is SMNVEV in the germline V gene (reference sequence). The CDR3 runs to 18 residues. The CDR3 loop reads CASSSPNARTSSSDEQFF. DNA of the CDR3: TGTGCCAGCAGTTCCCCAAACGCCCGGACTAGTTCCTCCGATGAGCAGTTCTTC.

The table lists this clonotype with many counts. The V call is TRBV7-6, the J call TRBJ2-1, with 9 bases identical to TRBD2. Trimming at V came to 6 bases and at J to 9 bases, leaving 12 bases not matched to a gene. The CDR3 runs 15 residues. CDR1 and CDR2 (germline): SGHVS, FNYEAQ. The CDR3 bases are TGTGCCAGCAGTCTTTCCGGGACTAGCCTCGTTGAGCAGTTCTTC. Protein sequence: CASSLSGTSLVEQFF.

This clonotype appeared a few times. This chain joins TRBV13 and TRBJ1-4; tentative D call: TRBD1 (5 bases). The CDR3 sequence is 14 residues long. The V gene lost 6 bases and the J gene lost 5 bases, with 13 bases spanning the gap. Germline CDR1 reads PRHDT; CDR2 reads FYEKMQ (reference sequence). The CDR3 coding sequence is TGTGCCAGCAGAAAGGGACCGTTAAATGAAAAACTGTTTTTT. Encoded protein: CASRKGPLNEKLFF.

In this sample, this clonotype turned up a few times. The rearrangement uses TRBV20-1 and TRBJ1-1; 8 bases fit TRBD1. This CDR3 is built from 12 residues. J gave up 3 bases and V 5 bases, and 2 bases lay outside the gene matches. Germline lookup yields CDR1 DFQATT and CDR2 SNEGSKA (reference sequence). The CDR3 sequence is CSAPTGDTEAFF. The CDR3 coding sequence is TGCAGTGCTCCGACAGGGGACACTGAAGCTTTCTTT.

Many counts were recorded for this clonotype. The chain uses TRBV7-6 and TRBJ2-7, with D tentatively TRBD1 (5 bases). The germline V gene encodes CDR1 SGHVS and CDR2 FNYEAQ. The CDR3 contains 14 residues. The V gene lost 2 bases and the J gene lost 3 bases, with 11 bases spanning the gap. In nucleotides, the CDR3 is TGTGCCAGCAGCTTAACAGGAGAAAGCTACGAGCAGTACTTC. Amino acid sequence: CASSLTGESYEQYF.

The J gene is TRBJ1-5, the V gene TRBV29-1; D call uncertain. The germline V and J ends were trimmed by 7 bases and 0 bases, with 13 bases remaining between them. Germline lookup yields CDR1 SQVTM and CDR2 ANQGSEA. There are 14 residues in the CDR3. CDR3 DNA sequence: TGCAGCGCTTCAGACACCTATAGCAATCAGCCCCAGCATTTT. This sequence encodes CSASDTYSNQPQHF.

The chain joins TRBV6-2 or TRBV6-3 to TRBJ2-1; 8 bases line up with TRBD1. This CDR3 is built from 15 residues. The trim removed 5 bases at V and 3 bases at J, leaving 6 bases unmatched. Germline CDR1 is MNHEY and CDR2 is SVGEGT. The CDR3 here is CASSPDRALYNEQFF. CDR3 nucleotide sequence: TGTGCCAGCAGTCCGGACAGGGCCCTCTACAATGAGCAGTTCTTC.

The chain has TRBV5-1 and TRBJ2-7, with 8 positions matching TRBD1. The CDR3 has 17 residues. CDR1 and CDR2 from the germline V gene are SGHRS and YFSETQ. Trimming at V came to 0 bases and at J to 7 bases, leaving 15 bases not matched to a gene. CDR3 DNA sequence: TGCGCCAGCAGCTTGGTCTACTTCGGACAGGGATCGCGGGAGCAGTACTTC. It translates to CASSLVYFGQGSREQYF.

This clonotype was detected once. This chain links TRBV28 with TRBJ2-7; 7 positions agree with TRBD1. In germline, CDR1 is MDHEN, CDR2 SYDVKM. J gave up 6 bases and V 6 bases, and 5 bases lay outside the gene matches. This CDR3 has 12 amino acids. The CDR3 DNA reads TGTGCCAGCAGAGGGACAGATTCCGAGCAGTACTTC. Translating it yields CASRGTDSEQYF.

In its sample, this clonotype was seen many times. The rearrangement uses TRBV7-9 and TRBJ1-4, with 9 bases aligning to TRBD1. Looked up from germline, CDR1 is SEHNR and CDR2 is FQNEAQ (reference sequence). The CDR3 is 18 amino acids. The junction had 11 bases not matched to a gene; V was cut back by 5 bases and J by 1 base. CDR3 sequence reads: CASSTRDREKRTNEKLFF. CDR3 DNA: TGTGCCAGCAGCACCCGGGACAGGGAGAAACGAACTAATGAAAAACTGTTTTTT.

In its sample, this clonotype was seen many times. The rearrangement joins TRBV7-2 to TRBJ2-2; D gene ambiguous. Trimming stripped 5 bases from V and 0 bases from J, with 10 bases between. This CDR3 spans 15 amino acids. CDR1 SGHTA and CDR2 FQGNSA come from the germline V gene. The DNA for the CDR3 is TGTGCCAGCAGCCGATGGGCACCGAACACCGGGGAGCTGTTTTTT. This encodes CASSRWAPNTGELFF.

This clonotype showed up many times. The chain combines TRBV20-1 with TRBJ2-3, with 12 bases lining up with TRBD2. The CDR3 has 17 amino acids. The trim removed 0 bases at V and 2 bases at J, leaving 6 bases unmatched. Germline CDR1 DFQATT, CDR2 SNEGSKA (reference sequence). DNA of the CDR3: TGCAGTGCTAGAGATGAAACTAGCGGGGGGTACACAGATACGCAGTATTTT. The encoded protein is CSARDETSGGYTDTQYF.

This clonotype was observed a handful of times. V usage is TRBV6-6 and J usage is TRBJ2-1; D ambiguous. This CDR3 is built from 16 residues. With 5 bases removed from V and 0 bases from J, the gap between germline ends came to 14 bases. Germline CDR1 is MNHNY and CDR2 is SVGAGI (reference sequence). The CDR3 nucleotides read TGTGCCAGCAGTATAGCACCTCGCAGCTCCTACAATGAGCAGTTCTTC. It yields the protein CASSIAPRSSYNEQFF.

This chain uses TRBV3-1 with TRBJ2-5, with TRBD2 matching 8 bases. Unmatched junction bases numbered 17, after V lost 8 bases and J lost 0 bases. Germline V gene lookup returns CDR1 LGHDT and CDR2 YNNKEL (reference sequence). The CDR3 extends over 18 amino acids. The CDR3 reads CASGQVGLAGQYQETQYF. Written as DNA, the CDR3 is TGTGCCAGCGGGCAGGTAGGGCTAGCGGGCCAGTACCAAGAGACCCAGTACTTC.

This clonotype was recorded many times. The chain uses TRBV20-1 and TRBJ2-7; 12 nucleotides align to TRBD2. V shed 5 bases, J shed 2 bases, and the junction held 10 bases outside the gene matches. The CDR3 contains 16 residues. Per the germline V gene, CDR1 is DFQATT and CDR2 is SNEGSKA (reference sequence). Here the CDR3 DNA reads TGCAGTGCTCGAACCCGACTAGCGGGGGAAACCTACGAGCAGTACTTC. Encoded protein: CSARTRLAGETYEQYF.

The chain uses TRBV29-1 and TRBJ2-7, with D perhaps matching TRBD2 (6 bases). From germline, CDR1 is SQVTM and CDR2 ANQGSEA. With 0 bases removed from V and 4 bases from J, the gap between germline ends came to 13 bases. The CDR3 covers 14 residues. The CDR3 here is CSVEDVPGTYEQYF. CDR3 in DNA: TGCAGCGTTGAAGATGTCCCCGGGACTTACGAGCAGTACTTC.

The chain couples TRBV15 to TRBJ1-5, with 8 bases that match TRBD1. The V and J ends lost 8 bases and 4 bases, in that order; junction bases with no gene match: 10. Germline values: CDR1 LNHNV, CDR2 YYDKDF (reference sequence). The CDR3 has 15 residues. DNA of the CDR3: TGTGCCACCGCCTCCAGGGGGCTAATAAATCAGCCCCAGCATTTT. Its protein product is CATASRGLINQPQHF.

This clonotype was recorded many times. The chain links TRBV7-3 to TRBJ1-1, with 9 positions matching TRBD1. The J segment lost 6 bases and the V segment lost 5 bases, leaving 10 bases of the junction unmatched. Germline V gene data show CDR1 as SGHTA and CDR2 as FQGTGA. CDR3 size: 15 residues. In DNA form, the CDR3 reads TGTGCCAGCAGCCTATTACAGGGGGCTCGCGCTGAAGCTTTCTTT. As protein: CASSLLQGARAEAFF.

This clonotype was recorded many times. The CDR3 loop reads CASSYGQAYGYTF. CDR3 coding DNA: TGTGCCAGCAGCTACGGACAGGCCTATGGCTACACCTTC. J is TRBJ1-2 and V is TRBV7-2; 7 nucleotides match TRBD1. The CDR3 extends over 13 amino acids. The germline gives CDR1 SGHTA, CDR2 FQGNSA. The J segment lost 4 bases and the V segment lost 4 bases, leaving 3 bases of the junction unmatched.

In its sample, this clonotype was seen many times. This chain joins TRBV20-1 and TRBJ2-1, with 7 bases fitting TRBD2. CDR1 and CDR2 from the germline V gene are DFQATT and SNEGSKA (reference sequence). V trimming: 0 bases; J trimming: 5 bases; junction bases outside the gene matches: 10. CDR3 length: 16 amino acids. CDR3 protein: CSARDWPSGDDNEQFF. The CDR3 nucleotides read TGCAGTGCTAGAGATTGGCCCAGCGGGGACGACAATGAGCAGTTCTTC.

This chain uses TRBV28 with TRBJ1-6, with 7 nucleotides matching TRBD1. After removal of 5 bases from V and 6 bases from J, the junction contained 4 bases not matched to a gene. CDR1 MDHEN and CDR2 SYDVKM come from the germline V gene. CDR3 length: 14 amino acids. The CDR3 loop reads CASSGTGANSPLHF. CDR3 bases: TGTGCCAGCAGTGGCACAGGGGCTAATTCACCCCTCCACTTT.